The 10 T cell receptor beta chains reported below all come from one sample, sequenced in a study of blood T cell repertoires in COVID-19. Profiling relied on immunoSEQ multiplex PCR, and the TCRdb table lists in-frame clones only, not all of them. The sample consists of over 200,000 clones, roughly 88% of them appearing once. Sequenced material: peripheral blood. These TCRs come from a man between 18 and 35 years old with active or convalescent COVID-19.

Written as DNA, the CDR3 is TGTGCCAGCAGCTTAACAGCAGGGGCCGTCAATGAGCAGTTCTTC. Protein: CASSLTAGAVNEQFF. The chain has TRBV11-2 and TRBJ2-1, with D maybe TRBD1 (6 bases). CDR1 is SGHAT and CDR2 is FQNNGV in the germline V gene. CDR3 length: 15 amino acids. V was trimmed by 2 bases and J by 6 bases, leaving 14 bases between them.

This chain uses TRBV19 with TRBJ1-1; D gene unclear. The ends were cut back, 5 bases at V and 0 bases at J, with 10 bases in the middle. The CDR3 is 14 residues long. Germline assignment: CDR1 LNHDA and CDR2 SQIVND (reference sequence). The CDR3 region is CASSPDLLNTEAFF. The DNA for the CDR3 is TGTGCCAGTAGTCCGGACTTATTGAACACTGAAGCTTTCTTT.

This clone has more than one count but fewer than ten. This chain joins TRBV6-5 and TRBJ2-3; TRBD1 might be the D (5 bases). The CDR3 covers 14 residues. Germline CDR1 is MNHEY and CDR2 is SVGAGI. V lost 8 bases to trimming and J lost 0 bases, with 12 bases between them. The CDR3 loop is CASRYGASTDTQYF. The CDR3 nucleotides read TGTGCCAGCCGATATGGGGCAAGCACAGATACGCAGTATTTT.

The rearrangement uses TRBV18 and TRBJ2-1; a weak D match, TRBD1 (5 bases). V shed 2 bases and J shed 15 bases, with 14 bases lying between them. Germline V gene lookup returns CDR1 KGHSH and CDR2 LQKENI. This CDR3 comprises 12 residues. CDR3 coding DNA: TGTGCCAGCTCACCAGATTTGCAGGGTCGGTTCTTC. Protein: CASSPDLQGRFF.

The chain carries TRBV30 and TRBJ2-3; TRBD2 agrees at 7 bases. Germline V CDR1 and CDR2: GTSNPN, SVGIG (reference sequence). Trimming removed 6 bases from V and 0 bases from J; junction bases left unmatched: 9. The CDR3 is 15 amino acids. The CDR3 nucleotides read TGTGCCTGTACCACCAGCGGGGCTAGCACAGATACGCAGTATTTT. Amino acids: CACTTSGASTDTQYF.

This clone was detected only a few times. This rearrangement joins TRBV6-5 to TRBJ1-2, with D possibly TRBD1 on 6 matching bases. The germline gives CDR1 MNHEY, CDR2 SVGAGI. CDR3 length: 16 residues. Trimming stripped 2 bases from V and 8 bases from J, with 21 bases between. This CDR3 reads CASSYASLRGAEGYTF. For the CDR3, the DNA is TGTGCCAGCAGTTACGCCAGCCTCCGGGGGGCTGAAGGCTACACCTTC.

This clone was counted a few times. The rearrangement links TRBV6-6 to TRBJ1-5; the D gene is possibly TRBD1 (5 bases). Germline CDR1 is MNHNY and CDR2 is SVGAGI (reference sequence). Between the trimmed V and J ends, which lost 10 bases and 11 bases, there was a span of 18 bases. CDR3 size: 12 residues. The CDR3, as DNA: TGTGCCACCAACAACCGGGGACTGTCCCAGCATTTT. Its translation is CATNNRGLSQHF.

The rearrangement links TRBV11-2 to TRBJ2-1; 8 bases line up with TRBD1. The CDR3 is 16 residues long. Germline V CDR1 and CDR2: SGHAT, FQNNGV. With 4 bases clipped from V and 5 bases from J, the junction kept 10 bases outside the gene matches. For the CDR3, the DNA is TGTGCCAGCAGCTCGGGACAGGATAAGCTAAACAATGAGCAGTTCTTC. Translated: CASSSGQDKLNNEQFF.

The rearrangement uses TRBV28 and TRBJ2-4, with a tentative D call TRBD2 (6 bases). The CDR3 contains 13 residues. The germline V gene has CDR1 MDHEN and CDR2 SYDVKM. Deletions cut 5 bases from V and 9 bases from J, with 14 bases between. This chain's CDR3 is CASSAGTFGIQYF. DNA of the CDR3: TGTGCCAGCAGTGCGGGGACCTTTGGCATTCAGTACTTC.

The J gene is TRBJ2-7, the V gene TRBV12-3 or TRBV12-4; D possibly corresponds to TRBD1 (7 bases). There are 13 residues in the CDR3. V was clipped by 10 bases and J by 5 bases, with 18 bases between them. Here the CDR3 reads CATTRGTVDEQYF. CDR3 bases: TGTGCCACCACGCGCGGGACAGTAGACGAGCAGTACTTC.